These 27 T cell receptor beta chains were sequenced from one sample in a study of blood T cell repertoires in COVID-19. The table came from immunoSEQ multiplex PCR; TCRdb's copy has only in-frame clones and leaves some out. The table has about 140,000 clones, 80% to 90% seen once. The sequenced sample consisted of peripheral blood. These receptors came from a man between 60 and 70 years old with active or convalescent COVID-19.

This chain links TRBV27 with TRBJ2-1; 11 bases align to TRBD2. Germline loops: CDR1 MNHEY, CDR2 SMNVEV (reference sequence). This CDR3 is 16 amino acids long. The J segment lost 8 bases and the V segment lost 2 bases, leaving 8 bases of the junction unmatched. In nucleotides, the CDR3 is TGTGCCAGCAGTTTACGGCTAGCGGGGGGCCTGGATGAGCAGTTCTTC. Protein: CASSLRLAGGLDEQFF.

The chain is built from TRBV5-8 and TRBJ1-5, with D unresolved. V was cut by 3 bases and J by 6 bases, with 10 bases left in between. Germline CDR1 and CDR2: SGHTS and YDEGEE. This CDR3 contains 13 residues. CDR3 DNA: TGTGCCAGCAGCTCGGGGTGGAGTCAGCCCCAGCATTTT. Protein: CASSSGWSQPQHF.

This clone was seen more than once but under ten times. V is TRBV3-1 (or the pseudogene TRBV3-2) and J is TRBJ1-6; no clear D. Trimming pared 1 base from V and 7 bases from J, leaving 8 bases between. The CDR3 covers 14 residues. Germline CDR1 and CDR2: LGHDT and YNNKEL (reference sequence). The CDR3 bases are TGTGCCAGCAGCCAAGCACAGCAGAATTCACCCCTCCACTTT. Residues: CASSQAQQNSPLHF.

The J gene is TRBJ1-5, the V gene TRBV4-1; TRBD1 matches at 7 bases. CDR3 size: 16 residues. Trimming at V came to 0 bases and at J to 6 bases, leaving 8 bases not matched to a gene. The germline gives CDR1 MGHRA, CDR2 YSYEKL. CDR3 region: CASSQDLPRDSQPQHF. In DNA form, the CDR3 reads TGCGCCAGCAGCCAAGATCTGCCCAGGGACAGTCAGCCCCAGCATTTT.

Concerning this clone: Additional DNA sequences in this sample encode the identical CDR3. This rearrangement joins TRBV7-2 to TRBJ2-5; D gene uncertain. Per germline, CDR1 SGHTA and CDR2 FQGNSA. V was pared by 6 bases and J by 1 base, with 9 bases between. There are 13 residues in the CDR3. The CDR3 DNA sequence: TGTGCCAGCAGTCTATCCCCCCAAGAGACCCAGTACTTC. Encoded protein: CASSLSPQETQYF. The full variable domain, in which reference TRBV7-2 and TRBJ2-5 provide the parts outside the CDR3, is GAGVSQSPSNKVTEKGKDVELRCDPISGHTALYWYRQSLGQGLEFLIYFQGNSAPDKSGLPSDRFSAERTGGSVSTLTIQRTQQEDSAVYLCASSLSPQETQYFGPGTRLLVL.

The chain uses TRBV27 and TRBJ2-2; TRBD2 aligns across 11 bases. Germline assignment: CDR1 MNHEY and CDR2 SMNVEV (reference sequence). This CDR3 comprises 16 residues. V lost 5 bases to trimming and J lost 0 bases; unmatched junction nucleotides: 2. Here the CDR3 reads CASSLAGGPNTGELFF. The DNA of the CDR3 is TGTGCCAGCAGTCTAGCGGGGGGCCCGAACACCGGGGAGCTGTTTTTT.

The genes are TRBV29-1 and TRBJ2-5, with 8 bases matching TRBD2. Germline values: CDR1 SQVTM, CDR2 ANQGSEA. This CDR3 region has 11 residues. The trim removed 5 bases at V and 4 bases at J, leaving 0 bases unmatched. This chain's CDR3 is CSVSGGETQYF. Written as DNA, the CDR3 is TGCAGCGTTAGCGGGGGAGAGACCCAGTACTTC.

The chain links TRBV27 to TRBJ2-6, with no clear D. V was trimmed by 3 bases and J by 2 bases, leaving 8 bases between them. Germline V gene data show CDR1 as MNHEY and CDR2 as SMNVEV (reference sequence). CDR3 length: 15 residues. CDR3 in DNA: TGTGCCAGCAGTTTCGAGCTAGCTGGGGCCAACGTCCTGACTTTC. This translates into CASSFELAGANVLTF.

The chain is built from TRBV2 and TRBJ1-1; no definite D call. CDR1 is SNHLY and CDR2 is FYNNEI in the germline V gene. There are 13 residues in the CDR3. Trimming took 4 bases from V and 2 from J, leaving 8 bases between them. The CDR3 region has the DNA TGTGCCAGCAGTGTCTACAGAAACACTGAAGCTTTCTTT. It is translated as CASSVYRNTEAFF.

The V and J genes are TRBV27 and TRBJ1-2; D remains ambiguous. V lost 2 bases and J lost 8, with 15 bases in between. Germline loops: CDR1 MNHEY, CDR2 SMNVEV (reference sequence). The CDR3 runs to 14 residues. The CDR3 region has the DNA TGTGCCAGCAGTTTACGGGGATCCGGGCTAGGCTACACCTTC. This sequence encodes CASSLRGSGLGYTF.

The V gene is TRBV9, the J gene TRBJ2-7, with 7 positions matching TRBD1. Germline V gene sequence: CDR1 SGDLS, CDR2 YYNGEE. V was clipped by 4 bases and J by 3 bases; unmatched bases: 7. The CDR3 is 14 amino acids. CDR3 bases: TGTGCCAGCAGCCCGACAGGGCTGAGCTACGAGCAGTACGTC. The encoded protein is CASSPTGLSYEQYV.

The chain couples TRBV10-3 to TRBJ1-3; D is uncertain. Germline CDR1 and CDR2: ENHRY and SYGVKD. The CDR3 totals 14 residues. Between the trimmed V and J ends, which lost 0 bases and 3 bases, there was a span of 6 bases. The CDR3 coding sequence is TGTGCCATCAGTGAGTCCGGGTTTGGAAACACCATATATTTT. It translates to CAISESGFGNTIYF.

This chain connects TRBV6-5 to TRBJ2-5, with 7 positions matching TRBD1. Germline lookup yields CDR1 MNHEY and CDR2 SVGAGI. The CDR3 length is 16 residues. V trimming: 0 bases; J trimming: 3 bases; junction bases outside the gene matches: 7. CDR3: CASSYSKQGSKETQYF. In nucleotides, the CDR3 is TGTGCCAGCAGTTACTCAAAACAGGGGTCTAAAGAGACCCAGTACTTC.

CDR3 sequence: CASTHLGGKVSPLHF. The CDR3 bases are TGTGCCAGCACCCACTTGGGGGGGAAGGTATCACCCCTCCACTTT. This chain links TRBV7-9 with TRBJ1-6; maybe TRBD1 (5 bases). Germline CDR1 and CDR2: SEHNR and FQNEAQ (reference sequence). CDR3 size: 15 residues. Trimming left V 7 bases short and J 10 bases short, with 20 bases between. Filled out from reference TRBV7-9 and TRBJ1-6, the complete variable domain reads DTGVSQNPRHKITKRGQNVTFRCDPISEHNRLYWYRQTLGQGPEFLTYFQNEAQLEKSRLLSDRFSAERPKGSFSTLEIQRTEQGDSAMYLCASTHLGGKVSPLHFGNGTRLTVT.

The chain combines TRBV12-5 with TRBJ1-2, with 7 bases aligning to TRBD1. This CDR3 comprises 12 residues. Germline CDR1 is LGHNT and CDR2 is FRNRAP. V shed 5 bases and J 4 bases; nucleotides not matched to a gene: 1. This chain's CDR3 is CASGRDSYGYTF. The CDR3 DNA sequence: TGTGCTAGTGGTAGGGACAGCTATGGCTACACCTTC.

The gene calls are TRBV4-3 and TRBJ2-1; a weak D match, TRBD1 (7 bases). The CDR3 is 16 residues long. Trimming left V 1 base short and J 3 bases short, with 13 bases between. Germline V gene data show CDR1 as LGHNA and CDR2 as YSLEER. The CDR3 coding sequence is TGCGCCAGCAGCCAAGCGGCGGGACAGCGCTACAATGAGCAGTTCTTC. Encoded protein: CASSQAAGQRYNEQFF.

This chain joins TRBV3-1 (or the pseudogene TRBV3-2) and TRBJ2-3; 9 bases fit TRBD2. The CDR3 sequence is 16 residues long. The V segment lost 2 bases and the J segment 6 bases; nucleotides outside the gene matches: 9. The germline gives CDR1 LGHDT, CDR2 YNNKEL (reference sequence). The CDR3 is CASSQMPIAGVDTQYF. CDR3 nucleotides: TGTGCCAGCAGCCAAATGCCGATAGCGGGGGTGGATACGCAGTATTTT.

The genes are TRBV6-6 and TRBJ2-1; possibly TRBD1 for D (5 bases). Germline lookup yields CDR1 MNHNY and CDR2 SVGAGI (reference sequence). The CDR3 loop spans 12 amino acids. V was cut by 8 bases and J by 1 base, with 6 bases left in between. CDR3 amino acids: CASGASYNEQFF. CDR3 bases: TGTGCCAGCGGGGCTTCCTACAATGAGCAGTTCTTC.

V usage is TRBV12-5 and J usage is TRBJ1-1; 9 nucleotides agree with TRBD1. Germline V gene lookup returns CDR1 LGHNT and CDR2 FRNRAP. There are 14 residues in the CDR3. V shed 5 bases, J shed 1 base, and the junction held 2 bases outside the gene matches. CDR3 nucleotide sequence: TGTGCTAGTGGTGGGGGACAGGGGAACACTGAAGCTTTCTTT. Translation gives CASGGGQGNTEAFF.

V gene TRBV3-1 (or the pseudogene TRBV3-2) combines with J gene TRBJ2-1, with a weak D call TRBD2 (6 bases). Germline CDR1 and CDR2: LGHDT and YNNKEL (reference sequence). Trimming removed 1 base at V and 2 bases at J, with 9 bases between. This CDR3 is 15 amino acids long. The CDR3 is CASSQGLVTYNEQFF. The CDR3 DNA reads as TGTGCCAGCAGCCAAGGACTAGTCACCTACAATGAGCAGTTCTTC.

The chain joins TRBV20-1 to TRBJ1-1, with 7 bases that match TRBD1. This CDR3 contains 11 residues. V shed 3 bases and J 6 bases; nucleotides not matched to a gene: 1. Germline CDR1 reads DFQATT; CDR2 reads SNEGSKA (reference sequence). CDR3 residues: CSASGTAEAFF. In DNA form, the CDR3 reads TGCAGTGCTAGTGGGACAGCTGAAGCTTTCTTT.

The chain joins TRBV7-2 to TRBJ2-5; possible D gene TRBD1, 7 bases. The germline V gene has CDR1 SGHTA and CDR2 FQGNSA. The CDR3 has 17 amino acids. V shed 5 bases and J shed 5 bases, with 24 bases lying between them. CDR3 in amino acids: CASSPHRGMEGRETQYF. The CDR3 region has the DNA TGTGCCAGCAGCCCCCACAGGGGAATGGAGGGAAGGGAGACCCAGTACTTC.

The rearrangement links TRBV5-6 to TRBJ2-5; 7 bases line up with TRBD1. Germline V CDR1 and CDR2: SGHDT, YYEEEE. J lost 1 base, V lost 0 bases, and 3 bases had no gene match. The CDR3 covers 15 residues. Here the CDR3 DNA reads TGTGCCAGCAGCTTGGGGGGGACAGCCCAAGAGACCCAGTACTTC. Residues: CASSLGGTAQETQYF.

CDR3 in DNA: TGTGCCAGCTCACCGGACAGGGTCAACAATCAGCCCCAGCATTTT. Encoded protein: CASSPDRVNNQPQHF. The chain uses TRBV18 and TRBJ1-5; 8 positions match TRBD1. The CDR3 loop spans 15 amino acids. The V gene's germline CDR1 is KGHSH and CDR2 LQKENI. J was trimmed by 3 bases and V by 3 bases; bases with no gene match: 4. Full variable domain (rest looked up from reference TRBV18 and TRBJ1-5): NAGVMQNPRHLVRRRGQEARLRCSPMKGHSHVYWYRQLPEEGLKFMVYLQKENIIDESGMPKERFSAEFPKEGPSILRIQQVVRGDSAAYFCASSPDRVNNQPQHFGDGTRLSIL.

CDR3 loop: CASKGESYEQYV. DNA of the CDR3: TGTGCCAGCAAGGGAGAGTCCTACGAGCAGTACGTC. This chain connects TRBV2 to TRBJ2-7; possible D gene TRBD2, 5 bases. The ends were cut back, 7 bases at V and 1 base at J, with 8 bases in the middle. The CDR3 extends over 12 amino acids. Per the germline V gene, CDR1 is SNHLY and CDR2 is FYNNEI.

In this sample, this clone turned up a few times. The chain recombines TRBV7-2 with TRBJ1-1; D not resolved. Trimming took 2 bases from V and 2 from J, leaving 6 bases between them. The CDR3 runs to 13 residues. Per germline, CDR1 SGHTA and CDR2 FQGNSA. Here the CDR3 DNA reads TGTGCCAGCAGCTTATGGGCTAACACTGAAGCTTTCTTT. It is translated as CASSLWANTEAFF.

The chain carries TRBV5-8 and TRBJ1-5, with a weak D call TRBD1 (5 bases). Trimming stripped 0 bases from V and 5 bases from J, with 15 bases between. Germline CDR1 SGHTS, CDR2 YDEGEE. The length of the CDR3 is 16 residues. CDR3 sequence reads: CASSLELGGYDQPQHF. Written as DNA, the CDR3 is TGTGCCAGCAGCTTGGAGCTCGGGGGATATGATCAGCCCCAGCATTTT.